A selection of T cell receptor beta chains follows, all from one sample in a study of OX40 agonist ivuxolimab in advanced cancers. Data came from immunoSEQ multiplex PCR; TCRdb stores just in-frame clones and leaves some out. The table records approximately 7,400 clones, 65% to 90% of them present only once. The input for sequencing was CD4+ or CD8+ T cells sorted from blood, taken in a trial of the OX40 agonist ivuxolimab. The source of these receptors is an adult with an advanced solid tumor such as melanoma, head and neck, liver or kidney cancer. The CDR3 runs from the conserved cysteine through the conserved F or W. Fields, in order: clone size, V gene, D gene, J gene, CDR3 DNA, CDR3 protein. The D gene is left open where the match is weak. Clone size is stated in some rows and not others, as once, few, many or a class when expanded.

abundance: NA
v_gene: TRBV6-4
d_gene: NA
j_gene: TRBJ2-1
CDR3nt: TGTGCCACAAGCCCCCTAGGCGGGGAGTCGTTCAATGAGCAGTTCTTC
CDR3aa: CATSPLGGESFNEQFF

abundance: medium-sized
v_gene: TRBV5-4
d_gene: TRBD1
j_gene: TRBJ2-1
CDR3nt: TGTGCCAGCAAGGGACAGGACAATGAGCAGTTCTTC
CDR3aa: CASKGQDNEQFF

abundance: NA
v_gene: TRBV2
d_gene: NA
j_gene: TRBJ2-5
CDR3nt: TGTGCCAGCAGTGAAGCGGGCGGCGAAGAGACCCAGTACTTC
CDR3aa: CASSEAGGEETQYF

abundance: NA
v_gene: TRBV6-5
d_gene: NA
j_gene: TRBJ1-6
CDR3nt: TGTGCCAGCAGACTGGACCTTTATAATTCACCCCTCCACTTT
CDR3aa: CASRLDLYNSPLHF

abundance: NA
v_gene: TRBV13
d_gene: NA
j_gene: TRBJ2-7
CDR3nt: TGTGCCAGCAGCCCGCTTGCTTACGAGCAGTACTTC
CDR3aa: CASSPLAYEQYF

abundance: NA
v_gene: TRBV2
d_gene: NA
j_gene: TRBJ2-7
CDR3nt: TGTGCCAGCAACATGAACTCCTACGAGCAGTACTTC
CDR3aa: CASNMNSYEQYF

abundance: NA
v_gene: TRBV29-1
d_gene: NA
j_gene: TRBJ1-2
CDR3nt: TGCAGCGTTGAACCCCGGGACGGTAACTATGGCTACACCTTC
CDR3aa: CSVEPRDGNYGYTF

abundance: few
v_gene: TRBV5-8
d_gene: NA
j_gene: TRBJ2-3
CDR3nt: TGTGCCAGCAGCCCGATAGGGTCAGATACGCAGTATTTT
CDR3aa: CASSPIGSDTQYF

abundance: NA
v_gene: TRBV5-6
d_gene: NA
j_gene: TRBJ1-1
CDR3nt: TGTGCCAGCAGCTTGTCGGGTGGCACTGAAGCTTTCTTT
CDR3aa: CASSLSGGTEAFF

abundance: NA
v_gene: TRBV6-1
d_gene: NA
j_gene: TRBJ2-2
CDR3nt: TGTGCCAGCAGTGAACAGGTGGACACCGGGGAGCTGTTTTTT
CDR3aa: CASSEQVDTGELFF

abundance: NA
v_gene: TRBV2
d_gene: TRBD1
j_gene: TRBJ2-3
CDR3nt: TGTGCCATAGACAGGGACCCCACAGATACGCAGTATTTT
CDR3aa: CAIDRDPTDTQYF

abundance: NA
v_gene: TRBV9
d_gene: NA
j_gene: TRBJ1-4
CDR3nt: TGTGCCAGCAGCGACACTCGTTCAACTAATGAAAAACTGTTTTTT
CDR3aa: CASSDTRSTNEKLFF

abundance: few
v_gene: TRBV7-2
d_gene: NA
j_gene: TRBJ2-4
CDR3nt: TGTGCCAGCAGCTCCCCCCTAAGTAGCGGACTAGCCAAAAACATTCAGTACTTC
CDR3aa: CASSSPLSSGLAKNIQYF

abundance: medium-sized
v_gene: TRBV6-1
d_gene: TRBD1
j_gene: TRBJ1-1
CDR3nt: TGTGCCAGCAGAATGACAGGGGGAACTGAAGCTTTCTTT
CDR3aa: CASRMTGGTEAFF

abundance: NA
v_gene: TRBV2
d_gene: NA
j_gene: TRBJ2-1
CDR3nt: TGTGCCAGCAGTGAATGGGATGAGCAGTTCTTC
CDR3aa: CASSEWDEQFF

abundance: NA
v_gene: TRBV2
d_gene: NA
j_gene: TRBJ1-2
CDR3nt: TGTGCCAGCAGTGAGATCACAGGAGCCTATGGCTACACCTTC
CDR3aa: CASSEITGAYGYTF

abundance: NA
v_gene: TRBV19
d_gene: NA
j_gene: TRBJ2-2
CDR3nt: TGTGCCAGTAGTATTGGCGGGCGGACCGGGGAGCTGTTTTTT
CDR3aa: CASSIGGRTGELFF

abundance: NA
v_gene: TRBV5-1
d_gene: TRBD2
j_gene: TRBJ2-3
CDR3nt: TGCGCCAGCAGTCCTTCGGGGGGGCTGGCAGATACGCAGTATTTT
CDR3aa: CASSPSGGLADTQYF

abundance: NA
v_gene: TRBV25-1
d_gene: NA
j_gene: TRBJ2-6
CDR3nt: TGTGCCAGCAGTAAGGGCTTAACTGGACAAAGTCGGGCCAACGTCCTGACTTTC
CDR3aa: CASSKGLTGQSRANVLTF

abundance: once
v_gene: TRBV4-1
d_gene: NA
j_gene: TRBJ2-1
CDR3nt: TGCGCCAGCAGCCCAAGGTTGGGGGAGCAGTTCTTC
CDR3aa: CASSPRLGEQFF

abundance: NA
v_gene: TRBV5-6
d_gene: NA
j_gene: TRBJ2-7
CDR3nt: TGTGCCAGCAGCCCCCTACCGGGCCCCTACGAGCAGTACTTC
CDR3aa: CASSPLPGPYEQYF

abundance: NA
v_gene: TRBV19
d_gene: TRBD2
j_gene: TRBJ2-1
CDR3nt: TGTGCCAGTAGTGGCGGGACTAGCGGGGGGTCTGAGCAGTTCTTC
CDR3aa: CASSGGTSGGSEQFF

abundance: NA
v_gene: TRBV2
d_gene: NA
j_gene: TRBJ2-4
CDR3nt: TGTGCCAGCAATAGAAACATTCAGTACTTC
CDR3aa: CASNRNIQYF

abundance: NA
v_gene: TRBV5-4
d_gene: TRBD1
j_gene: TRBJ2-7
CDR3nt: TGTGCCAGCAGCTACTCCGGGACAGGTAAAGAGCAGTACTTC
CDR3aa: CASSYSGTGKEQYF

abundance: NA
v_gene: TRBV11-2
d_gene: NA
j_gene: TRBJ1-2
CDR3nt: TGTGCCAGCAGCCGTGGGACCAACTATGGCTACACCTTC
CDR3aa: CASSRGTNYGYTF

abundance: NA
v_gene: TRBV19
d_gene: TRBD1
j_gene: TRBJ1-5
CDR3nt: TGTGCCAGTGCGAAAGGACAGGCCACCTATAGCAATCAGCCCCAGCATTTT
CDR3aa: CASAKGQATYSNQPQHF

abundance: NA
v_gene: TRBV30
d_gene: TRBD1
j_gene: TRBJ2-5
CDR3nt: TGTGCCTGGGGCGCCGGGACAGGGAAAGAGACCCAGTACTTC
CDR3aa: CAWGAGTGKETQYF

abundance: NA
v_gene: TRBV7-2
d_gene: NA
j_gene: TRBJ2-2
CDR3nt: TGTGCCAGCAGTCACAGGGAACGAGGGACCGGGGAGCTGTTTTTT
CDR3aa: CASSHRERGTGELFF

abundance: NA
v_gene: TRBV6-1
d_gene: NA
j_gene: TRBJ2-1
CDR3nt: TGTGCCAGCAGTGAAGTAGTGAGGGATGAGCAGTTCTTC
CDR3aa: CASSEVVRDEQFF

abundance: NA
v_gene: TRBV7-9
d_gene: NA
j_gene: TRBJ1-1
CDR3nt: TGTGCCAGCACCGGGACTTTGACCACTGAAGCTTTCTTT
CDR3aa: CASTGTLTTEAFF

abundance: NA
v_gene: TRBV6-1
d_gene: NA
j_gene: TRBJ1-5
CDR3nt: TGTGCCAGCAGTGAGGACTCTAGCAATCAGCCCCAGCATTTT
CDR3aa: CASSEDSSNQPQHF

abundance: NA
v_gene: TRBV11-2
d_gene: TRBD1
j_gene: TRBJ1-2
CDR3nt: TGTGCCAGCAGCCCAACAAATGAGGGACAGGGGGCTTACTATGGCTACACCTTC
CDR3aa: CASSPTNEGQGAYYGYTF

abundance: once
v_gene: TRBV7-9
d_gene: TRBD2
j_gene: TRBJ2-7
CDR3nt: TGTGCCAGCAGCTTAGGGCTAGCGGAGTACGAGCAGTACTTC
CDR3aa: CASSLGLAEYEQYF

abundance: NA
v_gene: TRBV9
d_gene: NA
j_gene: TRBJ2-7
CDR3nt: TGTGCCAGCAGCCCCGGACTGCAAGCCTACGAGCAGTACTTC
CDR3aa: CASSPGLQAYEQYF

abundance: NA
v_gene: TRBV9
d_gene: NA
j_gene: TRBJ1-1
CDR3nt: TGTGCCAGCAGCGTAGCCCAGAGCAACACTGAAGCTTTCTTT
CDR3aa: CASSVAQSNTEAFF

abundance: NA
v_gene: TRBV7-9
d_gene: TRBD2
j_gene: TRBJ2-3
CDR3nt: TGTGCCAGCACCGGGGGGGCGGGTACGCAGTATTTT
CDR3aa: CASTGGAGTQYF

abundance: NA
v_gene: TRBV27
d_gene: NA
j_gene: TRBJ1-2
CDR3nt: TGTGCCAGCAGTTTAGGCGGACACCCGGGCTATGGCTACACCTTC
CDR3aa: CASSLGGHPGYGYTF

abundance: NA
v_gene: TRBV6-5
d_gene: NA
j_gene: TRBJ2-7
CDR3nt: TGTGCCAGCAGTTACAACAGGGACTACGAGCAGTACTTC
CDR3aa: CASSYNRDYEQYF

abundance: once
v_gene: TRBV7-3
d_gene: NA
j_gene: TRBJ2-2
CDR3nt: TGTGCCAGCAGCTTAGTAGGGGGCACCGGGGAGCTGTTTTTT
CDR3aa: CASSLVGGTGELFF

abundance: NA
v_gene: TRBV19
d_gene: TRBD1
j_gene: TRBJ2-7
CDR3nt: TGTGCCAGTAGTAAACAGGAGACAGGGATGAGGGAGCAGTACTTC
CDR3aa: CASSKQETGMREQYF

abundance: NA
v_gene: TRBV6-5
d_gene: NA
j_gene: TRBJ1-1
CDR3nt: TGTGCCAGCAGTTACTCGAATGGGTACACTGAAGCTTTCTTT
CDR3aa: CASSYSNGYTEAFF

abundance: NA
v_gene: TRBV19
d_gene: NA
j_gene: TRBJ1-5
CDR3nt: TGTGCCCAAAGGGCAGGGTTTGGCCAGCCCCAGCATTTT
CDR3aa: CAQRAGFGQPQHF

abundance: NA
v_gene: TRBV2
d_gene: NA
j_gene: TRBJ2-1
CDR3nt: TGTGCCAGCAGTGCGTGGACGGGGGTTGGTGAGCAGTTCTTC
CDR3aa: CASSAWTGVGEQFF

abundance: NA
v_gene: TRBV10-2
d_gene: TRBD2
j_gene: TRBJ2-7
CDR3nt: TGCGCCAGCAGTGAGTTGAGCGGGGATATCGAGCAGTACTTC
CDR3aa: CASSELSGDIEQYF

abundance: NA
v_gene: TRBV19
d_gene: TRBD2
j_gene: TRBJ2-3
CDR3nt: TGTGCCAGTAGTCCCTGGACTAGCGGGGGGCCAGATACGCAGTATTTT
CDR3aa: CASSPWTSGGPDTQYF

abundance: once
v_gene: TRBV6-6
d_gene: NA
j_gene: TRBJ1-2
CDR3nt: TGTGCCAGCACCCACCCCGGAGACTATGGCTACACCTTC
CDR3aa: CASTHPGDYGYTF

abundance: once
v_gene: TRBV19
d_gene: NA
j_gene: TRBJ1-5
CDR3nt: TGTGCCAGTAGTATAGATGGTAGCAGCTATTATAGCAATCAGCCCCAGCATTTT
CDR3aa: CASSIDGSSYYSNQPQHF

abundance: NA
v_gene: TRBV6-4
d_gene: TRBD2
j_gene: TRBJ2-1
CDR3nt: TGTGCCAGTTCTTTAGCGGGCCTAGGGAATGAGCAGTTCTTC
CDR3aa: CASSLAGLGNEQFF

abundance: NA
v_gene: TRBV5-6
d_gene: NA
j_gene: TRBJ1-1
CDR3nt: TGTGCCAGCAGCTTGGGGGGATGGCAAGGAAACACTGAAGCTTTCTTT
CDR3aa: CASSLGGWQGNTEAFF

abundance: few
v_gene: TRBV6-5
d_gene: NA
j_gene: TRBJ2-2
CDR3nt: TGTGCCAGCAGTTACTCAGCCCAGGGTCCCGGGGAGCTGTTTTTT
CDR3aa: CASSYSAQGPGELFF